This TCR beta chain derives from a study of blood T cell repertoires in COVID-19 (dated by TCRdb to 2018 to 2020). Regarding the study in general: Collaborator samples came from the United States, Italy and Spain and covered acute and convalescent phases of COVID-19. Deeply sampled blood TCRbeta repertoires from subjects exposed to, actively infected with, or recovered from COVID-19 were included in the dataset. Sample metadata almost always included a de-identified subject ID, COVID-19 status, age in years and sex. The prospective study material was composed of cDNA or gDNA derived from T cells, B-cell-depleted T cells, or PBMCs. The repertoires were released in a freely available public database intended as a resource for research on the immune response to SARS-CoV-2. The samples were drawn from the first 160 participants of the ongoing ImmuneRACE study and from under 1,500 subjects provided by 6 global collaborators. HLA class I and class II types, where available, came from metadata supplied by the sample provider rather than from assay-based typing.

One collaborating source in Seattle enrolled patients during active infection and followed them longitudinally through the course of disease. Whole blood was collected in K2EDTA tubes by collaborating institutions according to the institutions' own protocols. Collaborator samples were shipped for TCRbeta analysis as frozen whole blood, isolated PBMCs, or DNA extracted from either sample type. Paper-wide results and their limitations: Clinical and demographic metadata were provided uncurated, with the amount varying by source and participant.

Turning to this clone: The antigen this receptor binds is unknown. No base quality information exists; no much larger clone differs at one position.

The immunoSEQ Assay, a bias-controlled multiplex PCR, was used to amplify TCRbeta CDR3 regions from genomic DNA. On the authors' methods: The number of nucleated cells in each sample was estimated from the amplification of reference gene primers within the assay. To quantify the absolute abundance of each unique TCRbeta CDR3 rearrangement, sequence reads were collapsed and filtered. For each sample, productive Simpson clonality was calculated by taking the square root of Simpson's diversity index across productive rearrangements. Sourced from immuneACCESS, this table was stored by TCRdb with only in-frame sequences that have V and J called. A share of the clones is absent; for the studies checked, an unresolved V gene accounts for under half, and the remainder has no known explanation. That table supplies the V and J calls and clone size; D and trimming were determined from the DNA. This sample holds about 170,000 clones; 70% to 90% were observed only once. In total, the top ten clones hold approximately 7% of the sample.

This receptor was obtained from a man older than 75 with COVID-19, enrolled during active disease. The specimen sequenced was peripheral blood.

The CDR3 sequence is CASSLGGADNEQFF. The sequenced DNA: TGTGCCAGCTCATTAGGGGGGGCGGACAATGAGCAGTTCTTC. Rearrangement joined TRBV18 to TRBJ2-1; matching of 7 bases hints at TRBD2 as the D gene. From the cysteine through the phenylalanine, the CDR3 covers 14 amino acids. Left in the record is the CDR3 DNA by itself, 42 bases read in frame from the first base. CDR1 KGHSH and CDR2 LQKENI were looked up in the germline V gene. V is clipped by 5 bases and J by 5 bases, and the sequence between their germline boundaries is 13 bases long. The CDR3 plus the reference TRBV18 and TRBJ2-1 genes for the other parts give the full variable domain: NAGVMQNPRHLVRRRGQEARLRCSPMKGHSHVYWYRQLPEEGLKFMVYLQKENIIDESGMPKERFSAEFPKEGPSILRIQQVVRGDSAAYFCASSLGGADNEQFFGPGTRLTVL.